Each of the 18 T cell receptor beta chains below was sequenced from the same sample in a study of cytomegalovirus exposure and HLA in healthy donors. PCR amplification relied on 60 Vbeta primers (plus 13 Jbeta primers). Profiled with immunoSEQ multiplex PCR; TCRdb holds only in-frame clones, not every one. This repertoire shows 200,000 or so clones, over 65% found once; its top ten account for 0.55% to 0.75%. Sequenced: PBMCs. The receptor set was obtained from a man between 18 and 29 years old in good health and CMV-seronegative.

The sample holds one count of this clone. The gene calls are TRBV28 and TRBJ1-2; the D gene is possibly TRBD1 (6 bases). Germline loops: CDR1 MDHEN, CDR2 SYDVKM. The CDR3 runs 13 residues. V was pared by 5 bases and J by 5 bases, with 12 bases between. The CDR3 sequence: CASSVDRPYGYTF. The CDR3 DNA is TGTGCCAGCAGTGTGGACAGACCATATGGCTACACCTTC.

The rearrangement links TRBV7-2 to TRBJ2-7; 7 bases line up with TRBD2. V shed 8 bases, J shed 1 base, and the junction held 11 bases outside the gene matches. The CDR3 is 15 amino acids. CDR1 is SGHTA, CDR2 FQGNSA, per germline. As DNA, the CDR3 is TGTGCCAGCCGGAAGTCGGCGGGGGTATCCTACGAGCAGTACTTC. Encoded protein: CASRKSAGVSYEQYF. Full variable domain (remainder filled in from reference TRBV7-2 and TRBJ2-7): GAGVSQSPSNKVTEKGKDVELRCDPISGHTALYWYRQSLGQGLEFLIYFQGNSAPDKSGLPSDRFSAERTGGSVSTLTIQRTQQEDSAVYLCASRKSAGVSYEQYFGPGTRLTVT.

The CDR3 DNA is TGTGCCAGCAGGGAGGGACAGCTGGATGAGCAGTTCTTC. This encodes CASREGQLDEQFF. The chain couples TRBV7-6 to TRBJ2-1, with a possible D match to TRBD1 (7 bases). This CDR3 region has 13 residues. V lost 6 bases and J 8 bases, leaving 14 bases between the germline ends. The V gene's germline CDR1 is SGHVS and CDR2 FNYEAQ.

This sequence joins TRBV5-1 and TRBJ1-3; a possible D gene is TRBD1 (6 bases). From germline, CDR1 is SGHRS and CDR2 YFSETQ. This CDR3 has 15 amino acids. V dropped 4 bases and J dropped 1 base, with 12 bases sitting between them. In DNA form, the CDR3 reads TGCGCCAGCAGCCAAACAGGGTTTTCTGGAAACACCATATATTTT. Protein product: CASSQTGFSGNTIYF.

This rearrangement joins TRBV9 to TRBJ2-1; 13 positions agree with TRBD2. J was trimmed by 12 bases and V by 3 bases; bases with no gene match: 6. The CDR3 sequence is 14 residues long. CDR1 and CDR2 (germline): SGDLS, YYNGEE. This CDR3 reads CASSAGLAGRPQFF. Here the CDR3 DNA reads TGTGCCAGCAGCGCGGGACTAGCGGGGAGGCCGCAGTTCTTC. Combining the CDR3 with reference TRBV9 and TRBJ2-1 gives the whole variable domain DSGVTQTPKHLITATGQRVTLRCSPRSGDLSVYWYQQSLDQGLQFLIQYYNGEERAKGNILERFSAQQFPDLHSELNLSSLELGDSALYFCASSAGLAGRPQFFGPGTRLTVL.

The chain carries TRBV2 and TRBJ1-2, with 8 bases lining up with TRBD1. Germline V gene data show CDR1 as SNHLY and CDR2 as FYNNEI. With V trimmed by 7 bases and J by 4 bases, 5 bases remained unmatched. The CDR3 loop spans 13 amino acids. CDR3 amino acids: CASTPGGAYGYTF. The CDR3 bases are TGTGCCAGCACCCCAGGGGGCGCCTATGGCTACACCTTC.

In nucleotides, the CDR3 is TGTGCCAGCAGTCGAACTAGCGGGATAACCTACGAGCAGTACTTC. Encoded protein: CASSRTSGITYEQYF. The genes are TRBV5-4 and TRBJ2-7; 10 positions agree with TRBD2. The V and J ends lost 5 bases and 2 bases, in that order; junction bases with no gene match: 7. This CDR3 is 15 amino acids long. Germline loops: CDR1 SGHNT, CDR2 YYREEE (reference sequence).

The CDR3 DNA reads TGCGCCAGCAGCTTGGACAGTAGTGGGGAAGCTTTCTTT. It specifies CASSLDSSGEAFF. V is TRBV5-1 and J is TRBJ1-1, with unresolved D. Germline V CDR1 and CDR2: SGHRS, YFSETQ. V shed 0 bases and J shed 8 bases, with 11 bases lying between them. This CDR3 spans 13 amino acids.

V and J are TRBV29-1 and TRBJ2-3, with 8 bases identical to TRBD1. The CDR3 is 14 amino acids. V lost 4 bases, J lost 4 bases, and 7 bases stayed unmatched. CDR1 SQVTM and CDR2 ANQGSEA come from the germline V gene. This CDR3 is CSVVAGGGPDTQYF. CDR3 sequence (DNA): TGCAGCGTTGTGGCAGGGGGCGGCCCAGATACGCAGTATTTT.

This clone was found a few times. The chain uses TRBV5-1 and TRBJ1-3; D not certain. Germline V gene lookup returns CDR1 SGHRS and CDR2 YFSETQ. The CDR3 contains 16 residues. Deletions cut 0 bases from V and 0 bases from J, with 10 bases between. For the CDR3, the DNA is TGCGCCAGCAGCTTGGCCAACACCGACTCTGGAAACACCATATATTTT. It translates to CASSLANTDSGNTIYF.

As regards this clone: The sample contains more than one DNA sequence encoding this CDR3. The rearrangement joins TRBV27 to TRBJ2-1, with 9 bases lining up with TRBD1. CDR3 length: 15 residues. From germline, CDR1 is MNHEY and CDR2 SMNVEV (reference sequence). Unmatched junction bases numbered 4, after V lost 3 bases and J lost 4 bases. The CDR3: CASSFGTGHYNEQFF. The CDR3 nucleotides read TGTGCCAGCAGTTTCGGGACAGGGCATTACAATGAGCAGTTCTTC.

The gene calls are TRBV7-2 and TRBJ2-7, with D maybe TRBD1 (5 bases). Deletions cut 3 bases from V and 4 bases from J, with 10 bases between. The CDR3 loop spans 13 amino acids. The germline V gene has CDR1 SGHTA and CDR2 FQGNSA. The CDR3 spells CASSLDTVYEQYF. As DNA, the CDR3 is TGTGCCAGCAGCTTGGACACGGTTTACGAGCAGTACTTC.

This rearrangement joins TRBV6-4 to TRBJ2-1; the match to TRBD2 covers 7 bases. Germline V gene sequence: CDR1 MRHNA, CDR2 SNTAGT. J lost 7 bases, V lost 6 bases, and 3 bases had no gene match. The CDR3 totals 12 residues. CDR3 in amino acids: CASRGTKNEQFF. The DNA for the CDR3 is TGTGCCAGCAGGGGGACTAAGAATGAGCAGTTCTTC.

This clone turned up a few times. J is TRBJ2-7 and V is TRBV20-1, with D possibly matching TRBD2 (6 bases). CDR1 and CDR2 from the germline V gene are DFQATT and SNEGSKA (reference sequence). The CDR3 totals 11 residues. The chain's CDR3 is CSTGVGDEQYF. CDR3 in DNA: TGCAGCACGGGAGTAGGCGACGAGCAGTACTTC.

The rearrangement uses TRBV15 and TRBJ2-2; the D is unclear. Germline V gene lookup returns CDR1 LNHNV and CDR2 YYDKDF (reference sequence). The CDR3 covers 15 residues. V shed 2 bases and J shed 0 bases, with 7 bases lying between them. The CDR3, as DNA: TGTGCCACCAGCAGATCTCGGGCGAACACCGGGGAGCTGTTTTTT. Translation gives CATSRSRANTGELFF.

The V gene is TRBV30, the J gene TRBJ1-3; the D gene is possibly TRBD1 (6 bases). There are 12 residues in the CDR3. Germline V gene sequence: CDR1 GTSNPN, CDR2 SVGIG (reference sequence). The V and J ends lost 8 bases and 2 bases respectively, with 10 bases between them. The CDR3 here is CAGGHAGNTIYF. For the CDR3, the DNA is TGTGCCGGGGGACACGCTGGAAACACCATATATTTT.

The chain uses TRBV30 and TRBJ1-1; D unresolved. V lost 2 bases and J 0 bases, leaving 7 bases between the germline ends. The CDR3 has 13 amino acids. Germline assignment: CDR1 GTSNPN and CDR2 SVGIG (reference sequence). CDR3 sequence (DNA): TGTGCCTGGAGTCGGGATATGAACACTGAAGCTTTCTTT. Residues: CAWSRDMNTEAFF.

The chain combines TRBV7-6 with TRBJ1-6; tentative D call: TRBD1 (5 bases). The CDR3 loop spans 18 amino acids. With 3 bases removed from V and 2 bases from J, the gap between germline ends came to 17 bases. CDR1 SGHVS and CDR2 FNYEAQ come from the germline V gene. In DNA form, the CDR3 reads TGTGCCAGCAGCTTTGCCTCCTCTGGGGGGACCTATAATTCACCCCTCCACTTT. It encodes CASSFASSGGTYNSPLHF.